This TCR beta chain comes out of a study of shared clonotypes between healthy human individuals. The wider study: A donor's plate count was three for CD4 naive and three for CD4 memory; CD8 naive had two and CD8 memory one. Study-level findings and limits: Shared across a few donors were roughly 5% of the naive CD4 clonotypes.

The CDR3 has 18 residues. The germline V gene encodes CDR1 SGHRS and CDR2 YFSETQ. V was clipped by 3 bases and J by 0 bases, with 18 bases between them. Replicate PCRs run on sorted subsets employed approximately 0.2 ug DNA, tens of thousands of T cell genomes. The data were produced by immunoSEQ multiplex PCR, yet TCRdb's version contains in-frame clones alone and is incomplete. The sample lists about 320,000 clones, roughly 84% seen once, with around 16% in the top ten. On this clone itself: Its antigen is still unknown.

The TCR comes from a man between 18 and 29 years old in good health. This sequence joins TRBV5-1 and TRBJ2-2; D is unclear. Sample: memory CD8+ T cells sorted from blood. Subset reported: CD45RO+ cells pooled with CCR7-negative TemRA cells. The CDR3 region has the DNA TGCGCCAGCAGCTATACCCCTTTCAATTATGCGAACACCGGGGAGCTGTTTTTT. Translating gives CASSYTPFNYANTGELFF.